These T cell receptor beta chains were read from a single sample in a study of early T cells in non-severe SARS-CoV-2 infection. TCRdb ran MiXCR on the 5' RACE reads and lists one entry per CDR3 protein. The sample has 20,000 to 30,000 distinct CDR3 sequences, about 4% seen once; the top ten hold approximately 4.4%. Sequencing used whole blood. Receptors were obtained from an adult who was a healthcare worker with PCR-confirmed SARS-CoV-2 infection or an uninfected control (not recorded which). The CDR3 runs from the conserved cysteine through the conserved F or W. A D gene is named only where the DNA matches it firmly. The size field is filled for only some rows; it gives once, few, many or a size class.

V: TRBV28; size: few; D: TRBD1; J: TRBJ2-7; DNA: TGTGCCAGCAGTTCCCTCGGGCGTCCCGACAGGGACCAGAGAATAGACGAGCAGTACTTC; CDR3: CASSSLGRPDRDQRIDEQYF
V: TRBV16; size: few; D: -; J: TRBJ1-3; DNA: TGTGCCAGCAGCCCCACAGTCAGACAGAGGAAGGGAAACACCATATATTTT; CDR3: CASSPTVRQRKGNTIYF
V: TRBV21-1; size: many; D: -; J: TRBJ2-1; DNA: TGTGCCAGCAGCAAAGGGTCTAGCGGGAGCTCCTACAATGAGCAGTTCTTC; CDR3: CASSKGSSGSSYNEQFF
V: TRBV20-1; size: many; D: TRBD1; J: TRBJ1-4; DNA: TGCAGTGCCACCGACAGGGGAGTAAAACTGTTTTTT; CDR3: CSATDRGVKLFF
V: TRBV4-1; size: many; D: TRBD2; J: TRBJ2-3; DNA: TGCGCCAGCAGCCAAGGACGGACTAGCGGGAGGGCCAGCTCAGATACGCAGTATTTT; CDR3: CASSQGRTSGRASSDTQYF
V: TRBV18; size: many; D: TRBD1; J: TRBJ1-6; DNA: TGTGCCAGCTCACCAGTCCCGGGACAGGCACCCCTCCATTTT; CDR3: CASSPVPGQAPLHF
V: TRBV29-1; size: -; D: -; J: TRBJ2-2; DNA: TGCAGCGGCTACGGCACCGGGGAGCCGTTTTTT; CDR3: CSGYGTGEPFF
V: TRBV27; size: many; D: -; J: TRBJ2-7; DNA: TGTGCCAGCAGTTTATCCGGGGCCCTAAGGTCCGGCGAGCAGTACTTC; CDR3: CASSLSGALRSGEQYF
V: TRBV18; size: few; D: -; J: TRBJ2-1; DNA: TGTGCCAGCTCACCACGCGGAATCTACAATGAGCAGTTCTTC; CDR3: CASSPRGIYNEQFF
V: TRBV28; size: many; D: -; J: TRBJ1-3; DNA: TGTGCCAGCATTCCGGGCCGACCTGGAAACACCATATATTTT; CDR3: CASIPGRPGNTIYF
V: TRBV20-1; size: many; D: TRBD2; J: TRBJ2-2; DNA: TGCAGTGCTCCGGGACTAGCGGGAGGCCAGAACACCGGGGAGCTGTTTTTT; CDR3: CSAPGLAGGQNTGELFF
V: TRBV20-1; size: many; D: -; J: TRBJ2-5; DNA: TGCAGTGCTAGGGAACGGGAAGGAAAGACCCAGTACTTC; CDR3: CSAREREGKTQYF
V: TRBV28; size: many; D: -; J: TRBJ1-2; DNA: TGTGCCAGCCGCCCGGCCTACTATGGCTACACCTTC; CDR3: CASRPAYYGYTF
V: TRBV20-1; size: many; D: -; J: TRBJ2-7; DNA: TGCAGTGCTAGTTGGCCCTACGAGCAGTACTTC; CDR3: CSASWPYEQYF
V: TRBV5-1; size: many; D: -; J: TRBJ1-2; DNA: TGCGCCAGCGCCCGGGCCGGGACACACTCTGGTTATGGCTACACCTTC; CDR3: CASARAGTHSGYGYTF
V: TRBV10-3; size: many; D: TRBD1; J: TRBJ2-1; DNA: TGTGCCATCAGGACCGGGACAGGGGACAATGAGCAGTTCTTC; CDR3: CAIRTGTGDNEQFF
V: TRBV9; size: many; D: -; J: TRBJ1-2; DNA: TGTGCCAGCAGCGTAGGCAACTATGGCTACACCTTC; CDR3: CASSVGNYGYTF
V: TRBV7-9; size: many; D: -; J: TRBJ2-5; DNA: TGTGCCAGCAGCTTAGCGGCGCGGCAAGAGACCCAGTACTTC; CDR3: CASSLAARQETQYF
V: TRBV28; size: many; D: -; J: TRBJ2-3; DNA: TGTGCCAGCAGTCCCTTTCCAGGGGCGGGAGAAGGAGATACGCAGTATTTT; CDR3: CASSPFPGAGEGDTQYF
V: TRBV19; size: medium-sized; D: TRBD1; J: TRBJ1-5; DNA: TGTGCCAGTAGCCTACGACAGGGGGCCAGCAATCAGCCCCAGCATTTT; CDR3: CASSLRQGASNQPQHF
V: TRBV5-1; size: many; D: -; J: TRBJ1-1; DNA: TGCGCCAGCAGCTTGGATCGGGGAAATACTGAAGCTTTCTTT; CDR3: CASSLDRGNTEAFF
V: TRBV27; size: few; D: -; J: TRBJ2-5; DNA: TGTGCCAGCAGTTTCAGGGGCGGTGAGACCCAGTACTTC; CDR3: CASSFRGGETQYF
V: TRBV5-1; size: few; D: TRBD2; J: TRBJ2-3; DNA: TGCGCCAGCAGCTCCGGGACTATCACAGATACGCAGTATTTT; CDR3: CASSSGTITDTQYF
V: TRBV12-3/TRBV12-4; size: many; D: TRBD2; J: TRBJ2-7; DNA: TGTGCCAGCAGTGTCACTAGCGGGAGGTCCGAGCAGTACTTC; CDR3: CASSVTSGRSEQYF
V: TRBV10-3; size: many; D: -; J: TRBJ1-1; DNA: TGTGCCATCAGTGTACTTGGGGGGTCGAACACTGAAGCTTTCTTT; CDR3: CAISVLGGSNTEAFF
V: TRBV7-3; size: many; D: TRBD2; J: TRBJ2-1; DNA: TGTGCCAGCAGCTTAACGCAACTAGCGGGGAATGAGCAGTTCTTC; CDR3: CASSLTQLAGNEQFF
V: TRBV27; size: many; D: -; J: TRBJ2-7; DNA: TGTGCCAGCAGTCACAATCGGGACTCGGGCGAGCAGTACTTC; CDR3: CASSHNRDSGEQYF
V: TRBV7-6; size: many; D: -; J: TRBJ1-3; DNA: TGTGCCAGCAGCTTAGGGGTTGGAGGGTTTTCTGGAAACACCATATATTTT; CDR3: CASSLGVGGFSGNTIYF
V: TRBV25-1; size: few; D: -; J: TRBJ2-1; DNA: TGTGCCAGCATTGGTGGGGGCTCCTACAATGAGCAGTTCTTC; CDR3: CASIGGGSYNEQFF
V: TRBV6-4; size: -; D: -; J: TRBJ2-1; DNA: TGTGCCAGCAGTGCGGCTAGCTGGAATGAGCAGTTCTTC; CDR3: CASSAASWNEQFF
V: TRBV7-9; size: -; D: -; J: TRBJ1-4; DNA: TGTGCCAGCAGCTTCGGTTCAAATGAAAAACTGTTTTTT; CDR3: CASSFGSNEKLFF
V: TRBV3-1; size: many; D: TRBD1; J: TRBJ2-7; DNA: TGTGCCAGCAGCCCCTGGACAGGTTTCAAGGGCGAGCAGTACTTC; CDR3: CASSPWTGFKGEQYF
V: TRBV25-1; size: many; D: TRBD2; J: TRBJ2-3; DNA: TGTGCCAGCGGGGGACTAGCGGGAGGCACAGATACGCAGTATTTT; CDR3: CASGGLAGGTDTQYF
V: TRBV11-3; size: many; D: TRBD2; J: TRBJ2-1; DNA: TGTGCCAGCAGCTTAGGCGGGAGGAAAGGCCATGAGCAGTTCTTC; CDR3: CASSLGGRKGHEQFF
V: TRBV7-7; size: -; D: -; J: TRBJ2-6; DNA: TGTGCCAGCAGCGAATACGGAGGGGATCTGATGGGGGCCAACGTCCTGACTTTC; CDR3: CASSEYGGDLMGANVLTF
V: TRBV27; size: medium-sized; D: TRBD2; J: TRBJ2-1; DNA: TGTGCCAGCAGTTTAACGGTTCGGCTAGCGGGAGAGGATGAGCAGTTCTTC; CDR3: CASSLTVRLAGEDEQFF
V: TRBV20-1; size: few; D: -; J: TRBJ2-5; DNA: TGCAGTGCTAGACCCCCTACAGGGTACCAAGAGACCCAGTACTTC; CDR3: CSARPPTGYQETQYF
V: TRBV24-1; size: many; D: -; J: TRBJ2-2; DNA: TGTGCCACCAGTGATGACAGAGACTCGGGGGGGGAGCTGTTTTTT; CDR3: CATSDDRDSGGELFF
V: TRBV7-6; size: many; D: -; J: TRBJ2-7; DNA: TGTGCCAGCAGCTTTAGCGGTCCCTACGAGCAGTACTTC; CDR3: CASSFSGPYEQYF
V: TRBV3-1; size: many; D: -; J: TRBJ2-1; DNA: TGTGCCAGCAGCCAAGATAAGGGGTTCGGTGAGCAGTTCTTC; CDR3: CASSQDKGFGEQFF
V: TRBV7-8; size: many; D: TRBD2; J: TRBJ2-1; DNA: TGTGCCAGCAGCTCATCCGGGACTAGCGGTATAAGGAAGTTCTTC; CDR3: CASSSSGTSGIRKFF
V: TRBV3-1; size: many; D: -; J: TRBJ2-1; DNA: TGTGCCAGCAGCCCAAGGGGGTACAATGAGCAGTTCTTC; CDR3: CASSPRGYNEQFF
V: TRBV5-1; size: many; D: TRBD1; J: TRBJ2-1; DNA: TGCGCCAGCAGCGCCCGACAGGGATCCTCCTACAATGAGCAGTTCTTC; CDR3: CASSARQGSSYNEQFF
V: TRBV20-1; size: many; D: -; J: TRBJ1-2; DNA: TGCAGTGCTGTAGAAGGGGGGACTAGGTATGGCTACACCTTC; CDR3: CSAVEGGTRYGYTF
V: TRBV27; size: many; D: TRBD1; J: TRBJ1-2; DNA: TGTGCCAGCAGTTTCTGGCGACAGGGGCTCTATGGCTACACCTTC; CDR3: CASSFWRQGLYGYTF
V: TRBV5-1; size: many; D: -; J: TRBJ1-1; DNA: TGCGCCAGCAGCGTCGAAAGGGAATCACAAGCTTTCTTT; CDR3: CASSVERESQAFF
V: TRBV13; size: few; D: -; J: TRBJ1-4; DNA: TGTGCCAGCAGCTTATGGGACGCGGCAACTAATGAAAAACTGTTTTTT; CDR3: CASSLWDAATNEKLFF
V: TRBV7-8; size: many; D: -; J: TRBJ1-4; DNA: TGTGCCAGCAGCTTTTCCCAGGGAGCAACTAATGAAAAACTGTTTTTT; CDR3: CASSFSQGATNEKLFF
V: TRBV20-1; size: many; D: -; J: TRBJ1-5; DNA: TGCAGTGCTAGACCCCAGGCGGGGGGCGGCAATCAGCCCCAGCATTTT; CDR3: CSARPQAGGGNQPQHF
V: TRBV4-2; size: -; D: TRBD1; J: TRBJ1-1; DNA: TGTGCCAGCAGCCAACATTTACAGGGGGCGGACACTGAAGCTTTCTTT; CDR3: CASSQHLQGADTEAFF
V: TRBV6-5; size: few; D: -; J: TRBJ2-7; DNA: TGTGCCAGCAGTTACTATAGCGGCTCCTACGAGCAGTACTTC; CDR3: CASSYYSGSYEQYF
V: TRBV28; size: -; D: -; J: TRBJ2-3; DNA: TGTGCCAGCAGTTTATCGGACCAACGCCATACGCAGTATTTT; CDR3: CASSLSDQRHTQYF
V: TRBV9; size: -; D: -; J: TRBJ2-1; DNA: TGTGCCAGCAGCGTAGTCTCCGGCAATGAGCAGTTCTTC; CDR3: CASSVVSGNEQFF